The subject of this entry is one TCR beta chain. What it recognizes is unknown. The data were obtained in a study of cytomegalovirus exposure and HLA in healthy donors. Whole-study findings and limits: The classifier, whose performance was assessed in both the original and validation cohorts, reportedly diagnosed cytomegalovirus status with high specificity and sensitivity. Reports state that TCR beta sequences accurately predicted most subjects' HLA-A and HLA-B alleles. Being indistinguishable, some V segments were excluded, TRBV6-2 and TRBV6-3 among them.

The CDR3 is 14 amino acids. Looked up from germline, CDR1 is MNHNY and CDR2 is SVGAGI (reference sequence). Primers for the PCR totalled 60 Vbeta and 13 Jbeta. The method was immunoSEQ multiplex PCR; TCRdb's version includes in-frame clones alone and lacks a portion of them. The table shows 120,000 or so clones, with around 74% occurring only once. This receptor was obtained from a man aged 55 to 70 in good health and CMV-seropositive. Material: PBMCs. The rearrangement uses TRBV6-6 and TRBJ2-5; 8 bases align to TRBD1. The DNA end favors TRBJ2-7, so the J call may be wrong. CDR3 region: CASRRDRSSYEQYF. The DNA of the CDR3 is TGTGCCAGCAGGCGGGACAGGAGCTCCTACGAGCAGTACTTC.